What follows describes a single T cell receptor beta chain. V trimming: 1 base; J trimming: 4 bases; junction bases outside the gene matches: 10. Germline CDR1 reads SGHTA; CDR2 reads FQGNSA. CDR3 length: 18 residues. The data were taken from a study of blood T cell repertoires in COVID-19. Study details: Collection of acute and convalescent COVID-19 samples took place in the United States, Italy and Spain. From T cells, B-cell-depleted T cells, or PBMCs came the material, which was cDNA or gDNA.

As handled by the study authors: Researchers report that nucleated cell counts were estimated from reference gene primer amplification. Profiling relied on immunoSEQ multiplex PCR, and the TCRdb table lists in-frame clones only, not all of them. From that table come the V and J calls and clone size; the DNA was used to work out D and trimming. Here the sample spans approximately 110,000 clones, around 74% being singletons. The source is a woman aged 70-85 years with acute or convalescent COVID-19. The chain links TRBV7-2 to TRBJ1-3; 10 nucleotides agree with TRBD1. Sequencing input: peripheral blood. The CDR3 DNA sequence: TGTGCCAGCAGCTTAGTGTTGGGGGACAGGGGAGCCGGAAACACCATATATTTT. Encoded protein: CASSLVLGDRGAGNTIYF.